This TCR beta chain originates from a study of shared clonotypes between healthy human individuals. The CDR3 covers 14 residues. The germline V and J ends were trimmed by 0 bases and 1 base, with 5 bases remaining between them. Every subset had its genomic DNA shared out evenly among several immunoSEQ plates. TCRdb keeps only in-frame clones here, not all; method: immunoSEQ multiplex PCR. Here the sample spans fewer than 1 million clones, about 97% being singletons. Selected positively for CCR7 and CD45RO-negative, naive CD8 cells excluded terminally differentiated effector memory CD45RA+ cells. This clone was seen a single time.

The clonotype was recovered from a young man in good health. The sequenced sample consisted of naive CD8+ T cells sorted from blood. The V call is TRBV23-1, the J call TRBJ2-3; D gene ambiguous. TRBV23-1 counts as an open reading frame of uncertain function. CDR3 nucleotide sequence: TGCGCCAGCAGTCAATCGTCCCGCACAGATACGCAGTATTTT. Encoded protein: CASSQSSRTDTQYF.